This note documents a single TCR beta chain sequence. Which antigen it targets is not known. No base qualities exist here, and no much larger clone lies one base off it. The CDR3 measures 13 amino acids from cysteine to phenylalanine. The read is trimmed to its CDR3 DNA, 39 bases read in frame from base 1. V loses 7 bases, J loses 4 bases, and the germline ends lie 13 bases apart. CDR1 and CDR2, per the germline V gene, are MNHNS and SASEGT. To demonstrate the VDJtools post-analysis software, the study profiled TCR beta repertoires from the peripheral blood of about a dozen young patients with multiple sclerosis. The multiple sclerosis patients were children and adolescents ranging in age from roughly 6 to 15 years. Receptor libraries were prepared by PCR. The sequencing machine was an Illumina HiSeq 2500. To reduce PCR and sequencing biases, unique molecular identifiers were built into the TCR beta cDNA libraries. Roughly 0.5 million cDNA molecules were obtained per 1 to 10 million input T cells, so each molecule approximated one T cell. The same protocol used for the earlier healthy control dataset was applied to prepare and sequence the patient libraries. Samples belonging to the same batch were prepared together, multiplexed and sequenced on a shared HiSeq lane. For the original study's pipeline: Raw barcoded reads were processed with MIGEC, and single-read molecular identifier groups were discarded before consensus assembly and CDR3 extraction. VDJtools was used for post-analysis of the clonotype tables, and diversity was normalized by down-sampling every dataset to the size of the smallest sample. To correct batch-related cross-sample contamination, repertoire overlap clustering matched CDR3 amino acid sequences but not nucleotide sequences. TCRdb reran the public reads through fastp at Q25 and MiXCR, keeping productive beta chains. Here each entry gathers all rows of one CDR3 protein and keeps the most common genes and DNA. The V and J calls follow TCRdb's processing rather than the paper's. In all, the sample holds about 540,000 distinct CDR3 sequences, and 30% to 40% of those were seen once. Clones ranked in the top ten supply roughly 6% of the sample.

The record originates from a study of post-analysis software for immune sequencing data (dated by TCRdb to the mid-2010s). Notes on the research overall: Disease courses on record covered relapsing-remitting, secondary progressive and progressive-relapsing multiple sclerosis, though some patients had no subtype annotation. The patient repertoires were compared against 11 previously published healthy control repertoires obtained from donors aged 6 to 25 years. A subset of samples was prepared in parallel using single-end sample barcoding, then pooled and co-amplified after Illumina adapter ligation.

The research as a whole found: Direct clustering with F measure showed strong co-clustering of samples prepared in the same batch, prompting a batch-effect correction. Roughly 5 TRBV segments, including TRBV5-6, TRBV5-1 and TRBV20-1, were significantly more frequent in patients than controls. Normalized Chao1 diversity was significantly lower in multiple sclerosis patients than controls, suggesting substantial peripheral T-cell clonal expansion. The control group was slightly older than the multiple sclerosis patient group.

This chain joins TRBV6-1 to TRBJ2-5; matching of 6 bases hints at TRBD2 as the D gene. This clonotype originated in a girl under 18 with multiple sclerosis. The sample was blood. Read as DNA, the sequence is TGTGCCAGCAATCAGGGAGGAATAGAGACCCAGTACTTC. Its protein is CASNQGGIETQYF.